The T cell receptor beta chain under discussion was sequenced for a study of cytomegalovirus exposure and HLA in healthy donors. Study-wide results and caveats: In a later analysis, most CMV-associated TCR beta chains appeared HLA-restricted. In an earlier analysis, productive rearrangement rates for most beta V segments clustered near 87% or 30%.

This CDR3 is built from 14 residues. Between the trimmed V and J ends, which lost 5 bases and 3 bases, there was a span of 14 bases. Germline V gives CDR1 MNHNY, CDR2 SVGAGI (reference sequence). PCR involved 60 Vbeta and 13 Jbeta primers. The data were produced by immunoSEQ multiplex PCR, yet TCRdb's version contains in-frame clones alone and is incomplete. Here the sample spans 150,000 to 200,000 clones, roughly 80% being singletons. As to this clone: Antigen specificity is unknown.

Sequencing was carried out using PBMCs. The TCR sequence derives from a man younger than 40 in good health and CMV-seropositive. V and J are TRBV6-6 and TRBJ2-7; TRBD1 might be the D (5 bases). CDR3 sequence reads: CASSIQDFNYEQYF. The CDR3 coding sequence is TGTGCCAGCAGTATACAGGATTTCAACTACGAGCAGTACTTC.